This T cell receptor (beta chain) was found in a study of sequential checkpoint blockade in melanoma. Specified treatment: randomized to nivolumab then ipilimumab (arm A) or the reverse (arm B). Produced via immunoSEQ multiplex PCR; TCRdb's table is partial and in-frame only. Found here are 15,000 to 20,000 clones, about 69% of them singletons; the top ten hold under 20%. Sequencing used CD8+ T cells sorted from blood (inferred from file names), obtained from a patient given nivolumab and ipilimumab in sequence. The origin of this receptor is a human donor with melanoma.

The CDR3 is CASSLDLRLPPQPQHF. The DNA for the CDR3 is TGTGCCAGCAGCTTAGATCTGAGACTCCCCCCACAGCCCCAGCATTTT. The chain couples TRBV7-8 to TRBJ1-5; D remains unclear. Germline V gives CDR1 SGHVS, CDR2 FQNEAQ. The CDR3 has 16 residues. V was trimmed by 1 base and J by 7 bases, leaving 17 bases between them.